This T cell receptor (beta chain) was sequenced for a study of vaccination effects on CD4 cells after COVID-19. Study-wide results and caveats: The authors studied few convalescent patients and collected no early post-infection timepoints.

For this clone: Its antigen is not known.

Pools of viral peptides were used by the ViraFEST assay to expand antigen-specific CD4+ T cells ahead of sequencing. After less than 11 days in culture, the CD4+ T cells were isolated. According to PCR results, the person was infected with SARS-CoV-2 between March and December 2020. The CDR3 is made up of 13 amino acids. Unmatched junction bases numbered 2, after V lost 4 bases and J lost 6 bases. Germline V lookup: CDR1 SGHDT, CDR2 YYEEEE. The protocol was immunoSEQ multiplex PCR, while the TCRdb copy is restricted to in-frame clones and leaves out a portion. This table has under 70,000 clones, around 82% appearing once.

The receptor was derived from a human donor who had a prior SARS-CoV-2 infection. Sequencing used CD4+ T cells from PBMCs cultured with HIV peptides, obtained before COVID-19 vaccination. Subset noted: HIV-1 Nef peptide pool negative control/reference culture. The V call is TRBV5-6, the J call TRBJ2-2; 8 bases align to TRBD2. CDR3 amino acids: CASSRTSPGELFF. The CDR3, as DNA: TGTGCCAGCAGCCGGACTAGCCCCGGGGAGCTGTTTTTT.